One and the same sample provided the 8 T cell receptor beta chains below, sequenced in a study of PD-L1 blockade in urothelial cancer. Generated by immunoSEQ multiplex PCR, the TCRdb table keeps only in-frame clones and is missing some. Of 100,000 to 150,000 clones listed, 86% were seen once; the top ten hold 2.4%. The time point: peripheral blood 6 weeks after treatment start. The specimen was PBMCs, collected around atezolizumab (anti-PD-L1) treatment. The receptor set was obtained from a man aged 45-65 years with urothelial cancer.

The chain couples TRBV15 to TRBJ2-7; perhaps TRBD1 as D (6 bases). The germline V gene has CDR1 LNHNV and CDR2 YYDKDF (reference sequence). V lost 4 bases, J lost 5 bases, and 9 bases lay in between. The CDR3 covers 12 residues. DNA of the CDR3: TGTGCCACCAGCACCGACAGGAACGAGCAGTACTTC. This codes for CATSTDRNEQYF. The full variable domain, completed using reference TRBV15 and TRBJ2-7, is DAMVIQNPRYQVTQFGKPVTLSCSQTLNHNVMYWYQQKSSQAPKLLFHYYDKDFNNEADTPDNFQSRRPNTSFCFLDIRSPGLGDTAMYLCATSTDRNEQYFGPGTRLTVT.

The genes are TRBV15 and TRBJ2-5, with 10 nucleotides matching TRBD1. V lost 2 bases to trimming and J lost 5 bases; unmatched junction nucleotides: 8. CDR3 size: 16 residues. In germline, CDR1 is LNHNV, CDR2 YYDKDF (reference sequence). The CDR3 DNA reads as TGTGCCACCAGCAGACCAAGGACAGGGGGGAAGGAGACCCAGTACTTC. Protein product: CATSRPRTGGKETQYF. Looking up the rest from reference TRBV15 and TRBJ2-5 gives the full variable domain: DAMVIQNPRYQVTQFGKPVTLSCSQTLNHNVMYWYQQKSSQAPKLLFHYYDKDFNNEADTPDNFQSRRPNTSFCFLDIRSPGLGDTAMYLCATSRPRTGGKETQYFGPGTRLLVL.

The chain recombines TRBV5-1 with TRBJ1-6; D might be TRBD1 (6 bases). Trimming shortened V by 0 bases and J by 7 bases, and 11 bases separated the two germline ends. CDR1 and CDR2 (germline): SGHRS, YFSETQ. The CDR3 is 15 amino acids. The CDR3 DNA is TGCGCCAGCAGCTTGGATGGACAGAGAAATTCACCCCTCCACTTT. Encoded protein: CASSLDGQRNSPLHF.

This sequence joins TRBV9 and TRBJ2-3; 9 bases are a match to TRBD2. CDR1 is SGDLS, CDR2 YYNGEE, per germline. The CDR3 length is 15 residues. The ends lost 0 bases at V and 12 bases at J; junction bases unmatched: 11. The CDR3 nucleotides are TGTGCCAGCAGCGTAGAGGGCGGGAGGGCCAAAAAACAGTATTTT. Translation: CASSVEGGRAKKQYF. Variable domain in full (rest from reference TRBV9 and TRBJ2-3): DSGVTQTPKHLITATGQRVTLRCSPRSGDLSVYWYQQSLDQGLQFLIQYYNGEERAKGNILERFSAQQFPDLHSELNLSSLELGDSALYFCASSVEGGRAKKQYFGPGTRLTVL.

The chain is built from TRBV7-2 and TRBJ1-5, with 10 bases identical to TRBD1. V shed 1 base, J shed 7 bases, and the junction held 4 bases outside the gene matches. Germline-derived CDR1 and CDR2 are SGHTA and FQGNSA. CDR3 length: 15 residues. CDR3 in DNA: TGTGCCAGCAGCTTAGGGACAGGGGGTTACCAGCCCCAGCATTTT. As protein: CASSLGTGGYQPQHF.

The rearrangement uses TRBV6-1 and TRBJ1-6; the match to TRBD1 covers 8 bases. Germline trimming cut 6 bases from V and 7 bases from J; bases unmatched to any gene: 5. This CDR3 comprises 14 residues. Per the germline V gene, CDR1 is MNHNS and CDR2 is SASEGT. CDR3 in DNA: TGTGCCAGCAGCGGGACAGGTTTCAATTCACCCCTCCACTTT. Translated: CASSGTGFNSPLHF.

This chain joins TRBV2 and TRBJ2-7; TRBD1 matches at 10 bases. This CDR3 comprises 13 residues. CDR1 is SNHLY, CDR2 FYNNEI, per germline. Losses at the gene ends were 9 bases for V and 4 bases for J; bases not matched to a gene: 6. CDR3 sequence (DNA): TGTGCCAGTAAGGGACAGGGGCGGTACGAGCAGTACTTC. Translated: CASKGQGRYEQYF.

This chain links TRBV18 with TRBJ2-7; the match to TRBD1 covers 9 bases. The germline V gene has CDR1 KGHSH and CDR2 LQKENI. With V trimmed by 4 bases and J by 5 bases, 3 bases remained unmatched. This CDR3 contains 13 residues. The CDR3 DNA reads TGTGCCAGCTCACGGGGACAGGGAGACGAGCAGTACTTC. Protein product: CASSRGQGDEQYF. The full variable domain, completed using reference TRBV18 and TRBJ2-7, is NAGVMQNPRHLVRRRGQEARLRCSPMKGHSHVYWYRQLPEEGLKFMVYLQKENIIDESGMPKERFSAEFPKEGPSILRIQQVVRGDSAAYFCASSRGQGDEQYFGPGTRLTVT.